These 32 T cell receptor beta chains were all obtained from the same sample, sequenced in a study of post-analysis software for immune sequencing data. Whole-study results and caveats: Four to six TRBV segments were more frequent in patients than controls; TRBV5-6, TRBV5-1 and TRBV20-1 belonged to this group.

Presence of unique molecular identifiers characterized the TCR beta cDNA libraries. TCRdb re-derived calls from the PCR reads in MiXCR, one entry per CDR3 protein. The table records fewer than 850,000 distinct CDR3 sequences, about 32% of them present only once. For these TCRs, the target antigens are not known. Sample: blood. The origin of the receptors is a girl aged 10 to 17 with multiple sclerosis.

The sample holds a few counts of this clonotype. The V call is TRBV15, the J call TRBJ1-6; the D is unclear. V was trimmed by 8 bases and J by 4 bases, leaving 9 bases between them. The V gene's germline CDR1 is LNHNV and CDR2 YYDKDF (reference sequence). The CDR3 extends over 13 amino acids. The DNA of the CDR3 is TGTGCCACCCGGGTGGAGTATAATTCACCCCTCCACTTT. As protein: CATRVEYNSPLHF.

The V and J genes are TRBV20-1 and TRBJ1-1, with 12 bases that match TRBD1. The ends lost 2 bases at V and 6 bases at J; junction bases unmatched: 16. The germline V gene has CDR1 DFQATT and CDR2 SNEGSKA (reference sequence). The CDR3 contains 18 residues. For the CDR3, the DNA is TGCAGTGCTAGACACCCGGGGACAGGGGGCTCGGTTAGCTCTGAAGCTTTCTTT. It is translated as CSARHPGTGGSVSSEAFF.

The chain links TRBV24-1 to TRBJ2-3, with unresolved D. Germline V lookup: CDR1 KGHDR, CDR2 SFDVKD. The V end was cut by 7 bases, the J end by 2 bases, with 12 bases between. The CDR3 runs 14 residues. DNA of the CDR3: TGTGCCACCAGCCGGGCCCAGCCCACAGATACGCAGTATTTT. Amino acid sequence: CATSRAQPTDTQYF.

This clonotype was observed a handful of times. J is TRBJ1-5 and V is TRBV7-9; 7 bases fit TRBD1. Trimming at V came to 5 bases and at J to 3 bases, leaving 4 bases not matched to a gene. The V gene's germline CDR1 is SEHNR and CDR2 FQNEAQ (reference sequence). The CDR3 has 14 residues. DNA of the CDR3: TGTGCCAGCAGCATGACAGGGACCAATCAGCCCCAGCATTTT. Its translation: CASSMTGTNQPQHF.

This clonotype has a handful of counts. V is TRBV5-1 and J is TRBJ2-3, with 7 bases matching TRBD1. The CDR3 has 16 amino acids. The germline CDR1 and CDR2 sequences are SGHRS and YFSETQ. Trimming at V came to 0 bases and at J to 3 bases, leaving 7 bases not matched to a gene. This CDR3 is CASSLVSGGTTDTQYF. The CDR3 DNA follows: TGCGCCAGCAGCTTGGTGTCAGGGGGAACTACAGATACGCAGTATTTT.

This clonotype was detected only a few times. J is TRBJ1-2 and V is TRBV5-1; no reliable D call. Germline V gene data show CDR1 as SGHRS and CDR2 as YFSETQ. This CDR3 region has 15 residues. The V and J ends lost 2 bases and 2 bases respectively, with 13 bases between them. The CDR3, as DNA: TGCGCCAGCAGCTTAGGGTCCGGGTTCAACTATGGCTACACCTTC. Translating gives CASSLGSGFNYGYTF.

This clonotype was seen a few times. The chain is built from TRBV6-1 and TRBJ2-1; either TRBD1 or TRBD2 may fit D (5 bases each). Trimming took off 1 base at V and 3 bases at J, with 13 bases between the two ends. This CDR3 is 16 amino acids long. Germline assignment: CDR1 MNHNS and CDR2 SASEGT. CDR3 in DNA: TGTGCCAGCAGTGAAGAAGGGGACCCAATCTACAATGAGCAGTTCTTC. This gives the protein CASSEEGDPIYNEQFF.

The V and J genes are TRBV6-5 and TRBJ1-2; D may be TRBD1 (6 bases). V was clipped by 8 bases and J by 8 bases, with 12 bases between them. This CDR3 region has 11 residues. Germline values: CDR1 MNHEY, CDR2 SVGAGI. The CDR3 loop is CASRGGGGYTF. CDR3 in DNA: TGTGCCAGCCGAGGGGGGGGGGGCTACACCTTC.

In regard to this clonotype: An end of the junction does not agree with germline; a read error may underlie this. The J gene is TRBJ2-7, the V gene TRBV20-1; weak D call: TRBD2 (7 bases). The CDR3 contains 14 residues. CDR1 and CDR2 from the germline V gene are DFQATT and SNEGSKA (reference sequence). As DNA, the CDR3 is TGCAGTGCCCGCGCGGGGGCGCGGCGAGAGACCCAGTACTTT. It encodes CSARAGARRETQYF.

The chain employs TRBV29-1 and TRBJ1-2, with D maybe TRBD1 (5 bases). The V gene's germline CDR1 is SQVTM and CDR2 ANQGSEA. This CDR3 is 17 amino acids long. V was trimmed by 0 bases and J by 5 bases, leaving 22 bases between them. CDR3 protein: CSVEERIRQLSNYGYTF. DNA for the CDR3: TGCAGCGTTGAAGAAAGGATTCGACAGCTCTCCAATTATGGCTACACCTTC.

This chain links TRBV20-1 with TRBJ2-5, with TRBD1 identical over 10 bases. Losses at the gene ends were 5 bases for V and 2 bases for J; bases not matched to a gene: 5. The germline CDR1 and CDR2 sequences are DFQATT and SNEGSKA (reference sequence). CDR3 length equals 14 residues. As DNA, the CDR3 is TGCAGTGCTTTCCTGGACAGGGGGCAAGAGACCCAGTACTTC. Translated, it gives CSAFLDRGQETQYF.

A remark on this clonotype: Just one base apart from a much larger clone, this may be a read error. The chain couples TRBV6-5 to TRBJ2-5; D is possibly TRBD2 (5 bases). Germline V lookup: CDR1 MNHEY, CDR2 SVGAGI. Trimming cost V 2 bases and J 5 bases, with 9 bases left between them. The CDR3 is 13 residues long. The CDR3 sequence: CASSYPSTETQYF. For the CDR3, the DNA is TGTGCCAGCAGTTACCCTAGCACGGAGACCCAGTACTTC.

This clonotype was seen a handful of times. The rearrangement joins TRBV2 to TRBJ2-5; D not resolved. This CDR3 contains 14 residues. The V gene lost 6 bases and the J gene lost 1 base, with 12 bases spanning the gap. Germline-derived CDR1 and CDR2 are SNHLY and FYNNEI. The CDR3 loop reads CASRGPGPQETQYF. In nucleotides, the CDR3 is TGTGCCAGCAGGGGCCCGGGTCCCCAAGAGACCCAGTACTTC.

The table lists this clonotype with a few counts. The genes are TRBV4-3 and TRBJ2-6; D not certain. V lost 0 bases and J 0 bases, leaving 12 bases between the germline ends. The germline CDR1 and CDR2 sequences are LGHNA and YSLEER. The CDR3 contains 18 residues. The CDR3 here is CASSQDIFSGSGANVLTF. For the CDR3, the DNA is TGCGCCAGCAGCCAAGATATTTTTTCGGGCTCTGGGGCCAACGTCCTGACTTTC.

This clonotype was counted ten times or more. V and J are TRBV11-2 and TRBJ1-2; the D is unclear. The germline V gene encodes CDR1 SGHAT and CDR2 FQNNGV. The CDR3 extends over 15 amino acids. Trimming stripped 1 base from V and 2 bases from J, with 11 bases between. The CDR3 loop reads CASSLVGDPNYGYTF. The CDR3 DNA reads TGTGCCAGCAGCTTAGTTGGGGATCCCAACTATGGCTACACCTTC.

Turning to this clonotype: A junction boundary mismatches the germline segment, possibly from a read error. V gene TRBV6-5 combines with J gene TRBJ1-2; the match to TRBD1 covers 8 bases. Per the germline V gene, CDR1 is MNHEY and CDR2 is SVGAGI. There are 13 residues in the CDR3. The CDR3 coding sequence is TGTGCCAGCAGCCGGACAGGGTCGCGAGGCTGCACCTTC. This sequence encodes CASSRTGSRGCTF.

This clonotype has more than one count but fewer than ten. The CDR3 loop is CASSPGGLAQYF. In DNA, the CDR3 is TGTGCCAGCAGCCCAGGGGGTCTGGCGCAGTACTTC. The chain employs TRBV7-2 and TRBJ2-5; 7 bases align to TRBD1. CDR1 and CDR2 from the germline V gene are SGHTA and FQGNSA. The CDR3 sequence is 12 residues long. Unmatched junction bases numbered 8, after V lost 5 bases and J lost 11 bases.

This clonotype occurred a few times. The chain links TRBV27 to TRBJ2-1, with 14 positions matching TRBD2. Germline V gene lookup returns CDR1 MNHEY and CDR2 SMNVEV (reference sequence). CDR3 length: 16 residues. The trim removed 5 bases at V and 5 bases at J, leaving 5 bases unmatched. The DNA for the CDR3 is TGTGCCAGCAGTCCCCTGGGACTAGCGGGAGACAATGAGCAGTTCTTC. Protein: CASSPLGLAGDNEQFF.

V is TRBV9 and J is TRBJ1-2; no clear D gene. With 3 bases removed from V and 2 bases from J, the gap between germline ends came to 5 bases. CDR3 length: 12 residues. Germline-derived CDR1 and CDR2 are SGDLS and YYNGEE. Here the CDR3 reads CASSGENYGYTF. The CDR3 DNA is TGTGCCAGCAGCGGTGAGAACTATGGCTACACCTTC.

The chain has TRBV20-1 and TRBJ2-3; D is ambiguous. In germline, CDR1 is DFQATT, CDR2 SNEGSKA (reference sequence). Between the trimmed V and J ends, which lost 3 bases and 10 bases, there was a span of 11 bases. The CDR3 has 11 amino acids. The CDR3 nucleotides read TGCAGTGCTAGGGCCCGGGTTGCGCAGTATTTT. It encodes CSARARVAQYF.

This clonotype was recorded a few times. This chain links TRBV27 with TRBJ2-3; 7 bases agree with TRBD2. CDR1 and CDR2 from the germline V gene are MNHEY and SMNVEV (reference sequence). V trimming: 6 bases; J trimming: 4 bases; junction bases outside the gene matches: 16. The CDR3 totals 17 residues. CDR3 DNA: TGTGCCAGCAGCAGCCTCCGGACTAGTCATGGCGCAGATACGCAGTATTTT. Its protein product is CASSSLRTSHGADTQYF.

The V and J genes are TRBV11-2 and TRBJ2-5; a possible D gene is TRBD1 (5 bases). The CDR3 has 14 residues. Germline CDR1 reads SGHAT; CDR2 reads FQNNGV. Deletions cut 3 bases from V and 1 base from J, with 9 bases between. CDR3 region: CASSFSRVQETQYF. The CDR3 region has the DNA TGTGCCAGCAGCTTCTCCAGGGTCCAAGAGACCCAGTACTTC. Full variable domain (rest looked up from reference TRBV11-2 and TRBJ2-5): EAGVAQSPRYKIIEKRQSVAFWCNPISGHATLYWYQQILGQGPKLLIQFQNNGVVDDSQLPKDRFSAERLKGVDSTLKIQPAKLEDSAVYLCASSFSRVQETQYFGPGTRLLVL.

The V gene is TRBV28, the J gene TRBJ1-2, with D hard to call. Germline values: CDR1 MDHEN, CDR2 SYDVKM. Trimming took 6 bases from V and 8 from J, leaving 19 bases between them. The CDR3 loop spans 14 amino acids. The CDR3 region is CASSSSGVTLGYTF. CDR3 in DNA: TGTGCCAGCAGCTCCAGTGGGGTGACCCTAGGCTACACCTTC.

V usage is TRBV7-2 and J usage is TRBJ2-3, with D tentatively TRBD1 (6 bases). The germline gives CDR1 SGHTA, CDR2 FQGNSA. Trimming removed 5 bases from V and 2 bases from J, with 20 bases in between. This CDR3 has 17 amino acids. In DNA, the CDR3 is TGTGCCAGCAGCCGATATTTTGTGGGGGCAAACACAGATACGCAGTATTTT. It specifies CASSRYFVGANTDTQYF.

This clonotype occurred a few times. The rearrangement uses TRBV20-1 and TRBJ2-1, with a possible D match to TRBD2 (5 bases). There are 12 residues in the CDR3. Germline CDR1 and CDR2: DFQATT and SNEGSKA (reference sequence). Trimming took 2 bases from V and 9 from J, leaving 11 bases between them. CDR3 loop: CSARSVEAEQFF. CDR3 DNA: TGCAGTGCTAGATCCGTGGAGGCTGAGCAGTTCTTC.

For the CDR3, the DNA is TGCAGTGCTAGACGAGCGGGAGTAGGTTCCTACAATGAGCAGTTCTTC. It encodes CSARRAGVGSYNEQFF. The V gene is TRBV20-1, the J gene TRBJ2-1; 8 positions match TRBD2. The CDR3 covers 16 residues. J gave up 1 base and V 2 bases, and 7 bases lay outside the gene matches. In germline, CDR1 is DFQATT, CDR2 SNEGSKA (reference sequence).

This sequence joins TRBV29-1 and TRBJ2-1; D is perhaps TRBD1 (5 bases). The germline V and J ends were trimmed by 6 bases and 0 bases, with 18 bases remaining between them. Germline V CDR1 and CDR2: SQVTM, ANQGSEA. This CDR3 comprises 16 residues. This chain's CDR3 is CSVADRTPYSYNEQFF. For the CDR3, the DNA is TGCAGCGTGGCAGATCGGACACCTTACTCCTACAATGAGCAGTTCTTC.

The chain couples TRBV4-2 to TRBJ2-7, with D tentatively TRBD2 (5 bases). This CDR3 is 15 amino acids long. Germline V lookup: CDR1 LGHNA, CDR2 YNFKEQ. With 0 bases removed from V and 3 bases from J, the gap between germline ends came to 12 bases. This CDR3 reads CASSQDLGGYYEQYF. In DNA form, the CDR3 reads TGTGCCAGCAGCCAAGATCTAGGCGGGTACTACGAGCAGTACTTC.

The rearrangement links TRBV5-1 to TRBJ2-3; D call uncertain. Trimming pared 4 bases from V and 1 base from J, leaving 19 bases between. The germline V gene encodes CDR1 SGHRS and CDR2 YFSETQ. This CDR3 region has 17 residues. DNA of the CDR3: TGCGCCAGCAGCCCGCCCGTGACCTTAGACGGCACAGATACGCAGTATTTT. Its protein is CASSPPVTLDGTDTQYF.

The chain carries TRBV12-3 or TRBV12-4 and TRBJ1-5; D is unclear. The length of the CDR3 is 13 residues. V lost 6 bases and J lost 6, with 12 bases in between. The DNA of the CDR3 is TGTGCCAGCAGCCCCACCCCCTTTCAGCCCCAGCATTTT. Its protein is CASSPTPFQPQHF.

Worth noting for this clonotype: A much larger clone is a single base away; this may be a read error. The chain employs TRBV20-1 and TRBJ2-5, with 10 bases that match TRBD1. From germline, CDR1 is DFQATT and CDR2 SNEGSKA (reference sequence). This CDR3 contains 14 residues. CDR3 sequence: CSAQSGQGWKTQDF. The CDR3 region has the DNA TGCAGTGCTCAATCGGGACAGGGGTGGAAGACCCAGGACTTC.

This clonotype showed up just once. This chain uses TRBV20-1 with TRBJ1-3; D ambiguous. The CDR3 is made up of 12 amino acids. Germline V gene data show CDR1 as DFQATT and CDR2 as SNEGSKA (reference sequence). Deletions cut 3 bases from V and 8 bases from J, with 11 bases between. This CDR3 is CSARGRRDTIYF. In DNA form, the CDR3 reads TGCAGTGCTAGGGGCAGGCGGGACACCATATATTTT.